The T cell receptor beta chain described here comes from a study of cytomegalovirus exposure and HLA in healthy donors. In the study overall: Early released data had 80 million or so unique TCRs, all coming from HLA-typed donors.

This PCR relied on a set of 60 Vbeta primers and 13 Jbeta primers. Produced via immunoSEQ multiplex PCR; TCRdb's table is partial and in-frame only. The profile shows over 95,000 clones, 74% of them singletons. Germline CDR1 MNHNY, CDR2 SVGAGI (reference sequence). This CDR3 contains 15 residues. V shed 4 bases and J 5 bases; nucleotides not matched to a gene: 1. The material sequenced was PBMCs. This sequence joins TRBV6-6 and TRBJ2-3; 15 positions agree with TRBD2. The receptor comes from a human donor in good health. The CDR3 loop reads CASSSGLAGGDTQYF. The CDR3 nucleotides read TGTGCCAGCAGTTCGGGACTAGCGGGGGGAGATACGCAGTATTTT.